Each of the 26 T cell receptor beta chains below was sequenced from the same sample in a study of T-cell reconstitution after alpha-beta-depleted transplantation in children. Unique molecular identifiers featured in how the TCRbeta library was prepared. TCRdb reprocessed the PCR reads with MiXCR, giving one entry per CDR3 protein. The sample carries fewer than 1 million distinct CDR3 sequences, less than 20% recorded once. Sample: PBMCs, mostly from graft donor cells, taken 360 days after TCRalphabeta/CD19-depleted stem cell transplant. Source of these receptors: a male patient under 18 who had a stem cell transplant for acute lymphoblastic leukemia, so the T cells may come from the graft donor.

The gene calls are TRBV15 and TRBJ2-7, with 11 positions matching TRBD2. Germline-derived CDR1 and CDR2 are LNHNV and YYDKDF (reference sequence). The V segment lost 0 bases and the J segment 0 bases; nucleotides outside the gene matches: 7. This CDR3 contains 18 residues. CDR3 in DNA: TGTGCCACCAGCAGAGACGCCGGGACTAGCGGTTTCTCCTACGAGCAGTACTTC. Translated, it gives CATSRDAGTSGFSYEQYF.

This clonotype was picked up many times. The chain is built from TRBV20-1 and TRBJ2-3, with 14 bases fitting TRBD2. The CDR3 totals 17 residues. The V gene end was trimmed by 4 bases and the J gene end by 0 bases; junction bases not matched to a gene: 6. Germline V gives CDR1 DFQATT, CDR2 SNEGSKA (reference sequence). CDR3 amino acids: CSATGTSGGVSTDTQYF. CDR3 nucleotide sequence: TGCAGTGCTACAGGGACTAGCGGGGGAGTTAGCACAGATACGCAGTATTTT.

There are many counts of this clonotype. The chain couples TRBV4-2 to TRBJ2-5, with D possibly TRBD1 on 6 matching bases. The CDR3 is 14 amino acids. Trimming pared 1 base from V and 5 bases from J, leaving 11 bases between. CDR1 and CDR2 (germline): LGHNA, YNFKEQ. CDR3 in DNA: TGTGCCAGCAGCCAAGGTGATGACAGGGAGACCCAGTACTTC. It specifies CASSQGDDRETQYF.

This clonotype was detected only a few times. The chain combines TRBV12-3 or TRBV12-4 with TRBJ1-1; tentatively, D is TRBD1 (5 bases). The CDR3 contains 13 residues. V lost 7 bases and J 7 bases, leaving 16 bases between the germline ends. The DNA for the CDR3 is TGTGCCAGCACCCCCATTGTGACAGATGAAGCTTTCTTT. Translation gives CASTPIVTDEAFF.

V usage is TRBV7-3 and J usage is TRBJ2-4; possible D gene TRBD2, 6 bases. The CDR3 has 17 amino acids. Trimming shortened V by 5 bases and J by 0 bases, and 17 bases separated the two germline ends. CDR1 and CDR2 (germline): SGHTA, FQGTGA. In nucleotides, the CDR3 is TGTGCCAGCAGCCTAAGCCGACTAGATATAGCCAAAAACATTCAGTACTTC. It specifies CASSLSRLDIAKNIQYF.

The table lists this clonotype with a few counts. The V call is TRBV5-1, the J call TRBJ2-5; 11 bases line up with TRBD2. J lost 7 bases, V lost 0 bases, and 2 bases had no gene match. CDR1 is SGHRS and CDR2 is YFSETQ in the germline V gene. CDR3 length equals 14 residues. The DNA for the CDR3 is TGCGCCAGCAGCTTGGCCGGGACTAGCGGGACCCAGTACTTC. Protein: CASSLAGTSGTQYF.

This clonotype occurred a few times. The gene calls are TRBV10-3 and TRBJ2-3, with 7 bases fitting TRBD2. Germline V CDR1 and CDR2: ENHRY, SYGVKD. V dropped 0 bases and J dropped 3; count of bases not matched to a gene: 3. The CDR3 spans 15 residues. The CDR3 reads CAISESGGSTDTQYF. The CDR3 DNA sequence: TGTGCCATCAGTGAGTCTGGCGGGAGTACAGATACGCAGTATTTT.

This chain uses TRBV7-8 with TRBJ2-6; TRBD1 aligns across 8 bases. The germline V gene encodes CDR1 SGHVS and CDR2 FQNEAQ. This CDR3 has 18 residues. Trimming took 5 bases from V and 0 from J; bases not matched to a gene: 9. The CDR3 here is CASSPYRTGISGANVLTF. The DNA of the CDR3 is TGTGCCAGCAGCCCGTACAGGACAGGGATCTCTGGGGCCAACGTCCTGACTTTC.

The chain carries TRBV2 and TRBJ2-3, with D maybe TRBD1 (6 bases). V was cut by 8 bases and J by 3 bases, with 12 bases left in between. The germline V gene encodes CDR1 SNHLY and CDR2 FYNNEI. The length of the CDR3 is 13 residues. The CDR3 sequence: CASRGGWTDTQYF. For the CDR3, the DNA is TGTGCCAGCCGAGGGGGATGGACAGATACGCAGTATTTT.

This clonotype was detected a few times. V gene TRBV20-1 combines with J gene TRBJ2-7; 11 positions match TRBD1. The CDR3 spans 13 residues. Germline-derived CDR1 and CDR2 are DFQATT and SNEGSKA (reference sequence). V shed 5 bases, J shed 6 bases, and the junction held 6 bases outside the gene matches. The CDR3 region has the DNA TGCAGTGCTTCCCGGGACAGGGGGAGCGAGCAGTACTTC. Its translation: CSASRDRGSEQYF.

This clonotype has a count of ten or more. This chain links TRBV5-1 with TRBJ2-7; D unclear. The CDR3 length is 13 residues. Looked up from germline, CDR1 is SGHRS and CDR2 is YFSETQ. Between the trimmed V and J ends, which lost 1 base and 4 bases, there was a span of 9 bases. This CDR3 reads CASSLPSDYEQYF. In DNA, the CDR3 is TGCGCCAGCAGCTTGCCTAGTGATTACGAGCAGTACTTC.

The V and J genes are TRBV6-2 or TRBV6-3 and TRBJ1-2; the D is unclear. Germline V CDR1 and CDR2: MNHEY, SVGEGT. The CDR3 sequence is 13 residues long. Trimming removed 7 bases from V and 4 bases from J, with 13 bases in between. In DNA form, the CDR3 reads TGTGCCAGCATGAGGGATCCCCCCTATGGCTACACCTTC. This translates into CASMRDPPYGYTF.

This clonotype occurred a few times. The CDR3 loop is CASSLNLAKNIQYF. CDR3 coding DNA: TGTGCCAGCAGCCTCAACCTAGCCAAAAACATTCAGTACTTC. The gene calls are TRBV9 and TRBJ2-4; D unclear. CDR3 length: 14 residues. V lost 4 bases, J lost 0 bases, and 8 bases lay in between. Germline-derived CDR1 and CDR2 are SGDLS and YYNGEE.

J is TRBJ2-7 and V is TRBV6-1, with TRBD2 as a possible D gene (6 bases). V shed 7 bases and J shed 2 bases, with 12 bases lying between them. The CDR3 extends over 13 amino acids. Germline CDR1 reads MNHNS; CDR2 reads SASEGT. As DNA, the CDR3 is TGTGCCAGCACCGGGACTGTTACCTACGAGCAGTACTTC. Its translation: CASTGTVTYEQYF.

The sample holds a few counts of this clonotype. This rearrangement joins TRBV11-3 to TRBJ2-1; possibly TRBD2 for D (5 bases). CDR1 and CDR2 from the germline V gene are SGHNT and YENEEA. The ends were cut back, 3 bases at V and 5 bases at J, with 11 bases in the middle. The CDR3 extends over 14 amino acids. CDR3 DNA sequence: TGTGCCAGCAGCTTCGCTCTGAGGGACAATGAGCAGTTCTTC. Translation gives CASSFALRDNEQFF.

CDR3 protein: CASSLYSTNEQFF. The CDR3 nucleotides read TGTGCCAGCAGCTTATATAGTACGAATGAGCAGTTCTTC. The V call is TRBV7-6, the J call TRBJ2-1; D gene unclear. With 2 bases removed from V and 7 bases from J, the gap between germline ends came to 9 bases. The germline CDR1 and CDR2 sequences are SGHVS and FNYEAQ. This CDR3 is 13 amino acids long.

DNA for the CDR3: TGTGCCACCAGCAGAGAAGGGACCGGGGGGAATGGCTACACCTTC. Its translation is CATSREGTGGNGYTF. The chain has TRBV15 and TRBJ1-2, with D perhaps matching TRBD1 (5 bases). CDR3 length: 15 amino acids. The V and J ends lost 0 bases and 6 bases respectively, with 14 bases between them. CDR1 is LNHNV and CDR2 is YYDKDF in the germline V gene (reference sequence). The full variable domain, completed using reference TRBV15 and TRBJ1-2, is DAMVIQNPRYQVTQFGKPVTLSCSQTLNHNVMYWYQQKSSQAPKLLFHYYDKDFNNEADTPDNFQSRRPNTSFCFLDIRSPGLGDTAMYLCATSREGTGGNGYTFGSGTRLTVV.

This clonotype was observed a handful of times. The chain links TRBV6-1 to TRBJ2-2; the match to TRBD2 covers 12 bases. CDR3 length: 19 amino acids. Looked up from germline, CDR1 is MNHNS and CDR2 is SASEGT. Trimming removed 5 bases from V and 6 bases from J; junction bases left unmatched: 16. The CDR3 DNA reads as TGTGCCAGCAGTAACGCCAATATACTAGCGGGAGGATTTCCCGGGGAGCTGTTTTTT. Translating gives CASSNANILAGGFPGELFF.

The chain employs TRBV12-3 or TRBV12-4 and TRBJ2-4; either TRBD1 or TRBD2 may supply D (5 bases each). Between the trimmed V and J ends, which lost 6 bases and 0 bases, there was a span of 18 bases. The CDR3 is 17 amino acids. The CDR3 DNA reads TGTGCCAGCAGCTCCTCGAGGGGCAGTCTAGCCAAAAACATTCAGTACTTC. Its protein product is CASSSSRGSLAKNIQYF.

The genes are TRBV20-1 and TRBJ2-2, with D tentatively TRBD1 (5 bases). From germline, CDR1 is DFQATT and CDR2 SNEGSKA (reference sequence). The CDR3 spans 13 residues. Trimming left V 3 bases short and J 5 bases short, with 10 bases between. The CDR3 sequence is CSARMQGTGELFF. CDR3 in DNA: TGCAGTGCTAGGATGCAGGGAACCGGGGAGCTGTTTTTT.

This CDR3 is CASSFGLASTPFVETQYF. In DNA form, the CDR3 reads TGCGCCAGCAGCTTTGGACTAGCGTCAACCCCCTTTGTGGAGACCCAGTACTTC. This chain links TRBV5-1 with TRBJ2-5; TRBD2 matches at 9 bases. This CDR3 spans 18 amino acids. The junction had 16 bases not matched to a gene; V was cut back by 2 bases and J by 5 bases. Germline CDR1 reads SGHRS; CDR2 reads YFSETQ.

This clonotype showed up just a few times. This sequence joins TRBV12-3 or TRBV12-4 and TRBJ2-7; D is uncertain. The CDR3 is made up of 11 amino acids. The germline V and J ends were trimmed by 6 bases and 7 bases, with 10 bases remaining between them. Here the CDR3 reads CASRSLGEQYF. CDR3 DNA sequence: TGTGCCAGCAGGTCCCTTGGGGAGCAGTACTTC.

This clonotype was seen a handful of times. The V call is TRBV20-1, the J call TRBJ2-6, with a tentative D call TRBD2 (6 bases). V was trimmed by 5 bases and J by 0 bases, leaving 14 bases between them. This CDR3 spans 16 amino acids. Germline lookup yields CDR1 DFQATT and CDR2 SNEGSKA (reference sequence). CDR3 DNA: TGCAGTGCTCACGGGAGCCGACCCTCTGGGGCCAACGTCCTGACTTTC. It encodes CSAHGSRPSGANVLTF.

The chain joins TRBV7-9 to TRBJ2-1; perhaps TRBD2 as D (5 bases). The length of the CDR3 is 14 residues. V lost 5 bases and J 7 bases, leaving 15 bases between the germline ends. The germline V gene has CDR1 SEHNR and CDR2 FQNEAQ (reference sequence). The CDR3 DNA reads TGTGCCAGCAGCCCCAGAGGGCTGGAGAATGAGCAGTTCTTC. The encoded protein is CASSPRGLENEQFF.

At least ten counts were recorded for this clonotype. The rearrangement uses TRBV5-1 and TRBJ2-3; a weak D match, TRBD1 (6 bases). The CDR3 runs 15 residues. V was cut by 7 bases and J by 2 bases, with 17 bases left in between. The V gene's germline CDR1 is SGHRS and CDR2 YFSETQ. CDR3 loop: CASGPTGRFTDTQYF. The CDR3, as DNA: TGCGCCAGCGGCCCGACAGGCAGATTCACAGATACGCAGTATTTT.

V gene TRBV14 combines with J gene TRBJ2-1; D may be TRBD2 (6 bases). CDR3 length: 15 amino acids. Trimming shortened V by 4 bases and J by 3 bases, and 13 bases separated the two germline ends. Looked up from germline, CDR1 is SGHDN and CDR2 is FVKESK. Here the CDR3 DNA reads TGTGCCAGCAGCCCCGCGGGACTCCTCTACAATGAGCAGTTCTTC. Its translation: CASSPAGLLYNEQFF.